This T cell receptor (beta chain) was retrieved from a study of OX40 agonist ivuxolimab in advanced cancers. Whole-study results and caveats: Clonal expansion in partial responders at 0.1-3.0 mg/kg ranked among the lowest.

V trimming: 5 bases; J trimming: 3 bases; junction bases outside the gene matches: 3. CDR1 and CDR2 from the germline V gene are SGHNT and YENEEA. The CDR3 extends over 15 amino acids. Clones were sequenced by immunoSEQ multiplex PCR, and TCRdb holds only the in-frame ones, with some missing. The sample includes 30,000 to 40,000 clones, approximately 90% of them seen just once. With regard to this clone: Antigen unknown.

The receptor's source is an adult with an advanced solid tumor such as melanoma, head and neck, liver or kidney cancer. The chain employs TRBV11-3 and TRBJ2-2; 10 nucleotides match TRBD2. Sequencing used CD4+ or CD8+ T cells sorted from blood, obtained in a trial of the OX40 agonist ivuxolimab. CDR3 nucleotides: TGTGCCAGCAGCCTGCTAGCGGGAGACACCGGGGAGCTGTTTTTT. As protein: CASSLLAGDTGELFF.